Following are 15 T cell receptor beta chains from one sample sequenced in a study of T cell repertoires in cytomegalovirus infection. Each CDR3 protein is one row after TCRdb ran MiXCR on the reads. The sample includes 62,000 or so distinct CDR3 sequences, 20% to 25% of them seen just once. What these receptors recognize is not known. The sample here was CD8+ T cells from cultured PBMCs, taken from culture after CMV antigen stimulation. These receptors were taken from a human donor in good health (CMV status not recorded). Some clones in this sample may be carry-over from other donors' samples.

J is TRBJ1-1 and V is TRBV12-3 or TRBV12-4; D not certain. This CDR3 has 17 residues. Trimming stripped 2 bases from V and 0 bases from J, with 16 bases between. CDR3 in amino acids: CASSLLGGSPVNTEAFF. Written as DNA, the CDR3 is TGTGCCAGCAGTTTATTAGGCGGATCTCCTGTGAACACTGAAGCTTTCTTT.

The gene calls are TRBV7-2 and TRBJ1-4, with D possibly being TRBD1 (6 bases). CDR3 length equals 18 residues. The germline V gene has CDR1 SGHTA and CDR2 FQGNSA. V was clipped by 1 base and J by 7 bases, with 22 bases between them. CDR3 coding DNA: TGTGCCAGCAGCTTAGTAGTAGGGGAAGCAGGGGTTACTGAAAAACTGTTTTTT. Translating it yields CASSLVVGEAGVTEKLFF.

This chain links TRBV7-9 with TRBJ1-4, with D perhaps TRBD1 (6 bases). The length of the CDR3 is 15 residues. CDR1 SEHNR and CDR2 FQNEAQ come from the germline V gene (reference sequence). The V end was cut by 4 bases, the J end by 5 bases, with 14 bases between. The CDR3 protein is CASSSAGAGNEKLFF. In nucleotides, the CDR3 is TGTGCCAGCAGCTCGGCGGGGGCAGGGAATGAAAAACTGTTTTTT.

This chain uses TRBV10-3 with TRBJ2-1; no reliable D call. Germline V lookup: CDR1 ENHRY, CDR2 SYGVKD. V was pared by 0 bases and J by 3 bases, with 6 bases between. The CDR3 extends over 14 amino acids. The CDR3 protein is CAISESSVYNEQFF. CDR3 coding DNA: TGTGCCATCAGTGAGTCTTCAGTCTACAATGAGCAGTTCTTC.

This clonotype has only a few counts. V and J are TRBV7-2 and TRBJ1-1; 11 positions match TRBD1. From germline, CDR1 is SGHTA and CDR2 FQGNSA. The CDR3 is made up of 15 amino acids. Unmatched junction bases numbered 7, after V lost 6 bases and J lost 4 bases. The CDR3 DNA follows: TGTGCCAGCAGGCGAGGGACAGGGGGGGGCACTGAAGCTTTCTTT. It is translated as CASRRGTGGGTEAFF.

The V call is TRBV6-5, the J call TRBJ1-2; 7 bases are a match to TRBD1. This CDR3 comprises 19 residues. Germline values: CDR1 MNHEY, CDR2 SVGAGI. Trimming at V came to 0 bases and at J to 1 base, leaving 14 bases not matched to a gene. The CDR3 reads CASSYSRDREVELNYGYTF. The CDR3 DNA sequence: TGTGCCAGCAGTTACTCGAGAGACAGGGAGGTAGAACTTAACTATGGCTACACCTTC.

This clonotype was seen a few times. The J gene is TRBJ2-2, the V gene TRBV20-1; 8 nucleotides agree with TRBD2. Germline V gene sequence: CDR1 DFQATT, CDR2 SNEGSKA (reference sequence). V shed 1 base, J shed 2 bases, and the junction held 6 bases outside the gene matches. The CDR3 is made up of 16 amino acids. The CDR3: CSARGELAANTGELFF. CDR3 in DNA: TGCAGTGCTAGAGGGGAACTAGCGGCAAACACCGGGGAGCTGTTTTTT.

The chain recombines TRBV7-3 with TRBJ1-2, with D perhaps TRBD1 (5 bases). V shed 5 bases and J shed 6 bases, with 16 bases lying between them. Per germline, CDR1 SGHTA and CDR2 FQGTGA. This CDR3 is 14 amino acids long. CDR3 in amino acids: CASSQGTASHGYTF. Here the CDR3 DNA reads TGTGCCAGCAGCCAAGGGACCGCTTCTCATGGCTACACCTTC.

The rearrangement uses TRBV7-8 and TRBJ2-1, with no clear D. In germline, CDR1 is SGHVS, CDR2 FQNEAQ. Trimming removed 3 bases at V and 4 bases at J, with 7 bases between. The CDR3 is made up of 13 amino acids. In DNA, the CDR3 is TGTGCCAGCAGCTTTAGTGGTTACAATGAGCAGTTCTTC. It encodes CASSFSGYNEQFF.

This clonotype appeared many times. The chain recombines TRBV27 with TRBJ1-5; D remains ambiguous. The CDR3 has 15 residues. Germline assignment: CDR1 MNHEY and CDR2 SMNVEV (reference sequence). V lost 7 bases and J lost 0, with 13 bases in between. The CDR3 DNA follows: TGTGCCAGCACGGAGGATTTTTTTAGCAATCAGCCCCAGCATTTT. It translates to CASTEDFFSNQPQHF.

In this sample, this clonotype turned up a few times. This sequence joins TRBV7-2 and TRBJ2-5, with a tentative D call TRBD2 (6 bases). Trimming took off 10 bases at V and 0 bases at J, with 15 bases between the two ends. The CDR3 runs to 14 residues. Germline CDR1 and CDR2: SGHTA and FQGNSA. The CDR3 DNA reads TGTGCCATGGGGGGACTGTCGTACCAAGAGACCCAGTACTTC. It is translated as CAMGGLSYQETQYF.

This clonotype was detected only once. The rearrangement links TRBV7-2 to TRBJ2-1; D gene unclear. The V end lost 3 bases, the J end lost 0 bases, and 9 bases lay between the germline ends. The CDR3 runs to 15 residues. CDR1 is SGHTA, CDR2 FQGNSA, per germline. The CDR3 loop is CASSFELSSYNEQFF. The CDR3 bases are TGTGCCAGCAGCTTCGAACTAAGCTCCTACAATGAGCAGTTCTTC.

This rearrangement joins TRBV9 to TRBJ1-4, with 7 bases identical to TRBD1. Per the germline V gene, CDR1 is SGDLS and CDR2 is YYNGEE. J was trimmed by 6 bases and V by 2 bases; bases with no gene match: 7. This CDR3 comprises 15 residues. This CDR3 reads CASSVEGTDYEKLFF. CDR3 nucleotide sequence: TGTGCCAGCAGCGTCGAGGGGACAGACTATGAAAAACTGTTTTTT.

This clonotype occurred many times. CDR3: CASSLVKRGRENEAFF. CDR3 bases: TGTGCCAGCAGCTTAGTGAAGAGGGGGCGTGAGAATGAAGCTTTCTTT. V is TRBV7-9 and J is TRBJ1-1, with 7 bases that match TRBD1. Germline assignment: CDR1 SEHNR and CDR2 FQNEAQ (reference sequence). J gave up 7 bases and V 1 base, and 12 bases lay outside the gene matches. This CDR3 has 16 residues.

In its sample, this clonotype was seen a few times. The CDR3: CASSQDGTGIYEQYF. As DNA, the CDR3 is TGCGCCAGCAGCCAAGATGGGACAGGGATCTACGAGCAGTACTTC. The chain recombines TRBV4-3 with TRBJ2-7, with 9 bases matching TRBD1. The germline CDR1 and CDR2 sequences are LGHNA and YSLEER. The CDR3 loop spans 15 amino acids. The V segment lost 0 bases and the J segment 3 bases; nucleotides outside the gene matches: 3.